A selection of T cell receptor beta chains follows, all from one sample in a study of shared clonotypes between healthy human individuals. TCRdb keeps only in-frame clones here, not all; method: immunoSEQ multiplex PCR. The sample contains around 99,000 clones, 68% of which appear only once. The sequencing sample was made of memory CD8+ T cells sorted from blood. Receptors were obtained from a man aged 25-40 years in good health. CDR3s include the opening cysteine and the closing phenylalanine or tryptophan. A D gene is named only where the DNA matches it firmly. Some rows have no size entry. The others give once, few or many, or a class for an expanded clone.

TRBV7-6,-,few,TRBJ2-7,TGTGCCAGCAGCTTCGGACAGACCTACGAGCAGTACTTC,CASSFGQTYEQYF
TRBV11-3,-,-,TRBJ1-1,TGTGCCAGCAGCTTATTCTCCACTGAAGCTTTCTTT,CASSLFSTEAFF
TRBV6-5,-,few,TRBJ1-1,TGTGCCAGCAGTTACGGGGAGAACACTGAAGCTTTCTTT,CASSYGENTEAFF
TRBV5-1,TRBD2,once,TRBJ2-3,TGCGCCAGCAGGTCGACTAGCGGCTCCACAGATACGCAGTATTTT,CASRSTSGSTDTQYF
TRBV5-1,-,-,TRBJ2-2,TGCGCCAGCAGCTCCTTCTCCCTCTCGAACACCGGGGAGCTGTTTTTT,CASSSFSLSNTGELFF
TRBV27,-,few,TRBJ2-4,TGTGCCAGCAGTTCCGGGCGCGAAAACATTCAGTACTTC,CASSSGRENIQYF
TRBV5-6,TRBD1,many,TRBJ2-7,TGTGCCAGCAGCCCTGGACAGGGCCACGAGCAGTACTTC,CASSPGQGHEQYF
TRBV5-6,-,once,TRBJ1-1,TGTGCCAGCAGCTTAAGCGGCACTGAAGCTTTCTTT,CASSLSGTEAFF
TRBV5-1,-,-,TRBJ2-2,TGCGCCAGCAGCTTGGTAGTAGCGGACTACACCGGGGAGCTGTTTTTT,CASSLVVADYTGELFF
TRBV5-1,TRBD1,-,TRBJ1-2,TGCGCCAGCAGGGAATCCGGGACAGAGTTCTATGGCTACACCTTC,CASRESGTEFYGYTF
TRBV7-6,-,few,TRBJ2-5,TGTGCCAGCAGAGACAGGCACCAAGAGACCCAGTACTTC,CASRDRHQETQYF
TRBV6-1,-,few,TRBJ1-2,TGTGCCAGCAGAACAGGCCCCTCCGGCTACACCTTC,CASRTGPSGYTF
TRBV19,-,-,TRBJ2-6,TGTGCCACATCCAGGTCGGGCGGCTCTGGGGCCAACGTCCTGACTTTC,CATSRSGGSGANVLTF
TRBV7-2,TRBD1,-,TRBJ1-2,TGTGCCAGCAGCTTTTCTATGACAGGGGTTGAGGGCTACACCTTC,CASSFSMTGVEGYTF
TRBV19,-,-,TRBJ1-5,TGTGCCAGTAGTATACTCAGCCGTAGCAATCAGCCCCAGCATTTT,CASSILSRSNQPQHF
TRBV6-6,-,-,TRBJ1-4,TGTGCCAGCAGTCTACCGGGGGGGACTAATGAAAAACTGTTTTTT,CASSLPGGTNEKLFF
TRBV25-1,TRBD2,few,TRBJ2-1,TGTGCCACCCAGGGAGGGTCCTACAATGAGCAGTTCTTC,CATQGGSYNEQFF
TRBV28,TRBD1,few,TRBJ2-3,TGTGCCAGCAGGTACGACAGGGGGCTCTCAGATACGCAGTATTTT,CASRYDRGLSDTQYF
TRBV9,-,-,TRBJ2-1,TGTGCCAGCAGCGTAGGGACGGGACTCGGGAGTCTATCTCTATCTGAGCAGTTCTTC,CASSVGTGLGSLSLSEQFF
TRBV28,-,-,TRBJ2-5,TGTGCCAGCAGTTTACTGGGGTCGCAAGAGACCCAGTACTTC,CASSLLGSQETQYF
TRBV4-1,TRBD1,-,TRBJ1-1,TGCGCCGCTGGACAGGGAAACACTGAAGCTTTCTTT,CAAGQGNTEAFF
TRBV6-6,TRBD2,-,TRBJ2-2,TGTGCCAGCAGTTACACGGCTAGCGGGAACACCGGGGAGCTGTTTTTT,CASSYTASGNTGELFF
TRBV28,-,few,TRBJ1-2,TGTGCCAGTGCCACAGAATATGGCTACACCTTC,CASATEYGYTF
TRBV4-1,TRBD2,-,TRBJ2-7,TGCGCCAGCAGCAGCGGGACCGGAGGCTACGAGCAGTACTTC,CASSSGTGGYEQYF
TRBV11-2,-,-,TRBJ2-7,TGTGCCAGCAGCTTAGTAGGGACCTCAAGCGAGCAGTACTTC,CASSLVGTSSEQYF
TRBV15,TRBD2,few,TRBJ2-5,TGTGCCACCAGCAGAGTAGCGGGGTTGGGGGCGGAGACCCAGTACTTC,CATSRVAGLGAETQYF
TRBV19,-,few,TRBJ2-2,TGTGCCAGTAGCTCCCTAGGAGGAGGGGAGCTGTTTTTT,CASSSLGGGELFF
TRBV6-1,TRBD1,-,TRBJ2-5,TGTGCCAGCAGTTCGGGACAGTTTGAGACCCAGTACTTC,CASSSGQFETQYF
TRBV5-6,-,-,TRBJ2-2,TGTGCCAGCAGCTTGCTAGGGATCACCGGGGAGCTGTTTTTT,CASSLLGITGELFF